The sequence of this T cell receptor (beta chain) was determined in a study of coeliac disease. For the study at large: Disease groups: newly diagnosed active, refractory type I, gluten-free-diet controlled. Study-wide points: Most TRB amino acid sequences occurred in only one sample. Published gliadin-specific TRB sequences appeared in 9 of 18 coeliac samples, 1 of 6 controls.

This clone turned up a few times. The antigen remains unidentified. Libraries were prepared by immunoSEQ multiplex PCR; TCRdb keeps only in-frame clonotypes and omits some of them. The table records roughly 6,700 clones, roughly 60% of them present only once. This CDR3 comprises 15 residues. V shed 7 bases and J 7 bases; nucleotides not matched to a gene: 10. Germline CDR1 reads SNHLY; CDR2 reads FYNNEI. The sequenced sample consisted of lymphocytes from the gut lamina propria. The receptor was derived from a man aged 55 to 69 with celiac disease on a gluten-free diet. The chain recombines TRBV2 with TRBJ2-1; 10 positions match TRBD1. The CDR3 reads CASKKTGGRWNEQFF. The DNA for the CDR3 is TGTGCCAGCAAGAAGACAGGGGGCCGTTGGAATGAGCAGTTCTTC.